This T cell receptor beta chain came from a study of Graves' ophthalmopathy and Graves' hyperthyroidism. For donors with ophthalmopathy, the disease showed moderate-to-severe activity, reached CAS ≥3 and NOSPECS ≥4, and had lasted under 3 months. CDR1 is SQVTM and CDR2 is ANQGSEA in the germline V gene. The CDR3 is 10 amino acids. RNA transcripts provided the template for amplifying TCR beta CDR3 regions. First-round RT-PCR with HTBI primers preceded a second-round multiplex PCR. TCRdb itself ran the multiplex PCR reads through MiXCR, one entry per CDR3 protein. The sample lists approximately 700,000 distinct CDR3 sequences; roughly two fifths were seen once.

J is TRBJ1-2 and V is TRBV29-1, with unresolved D. This receptor was obtained from an adult man with Graves' ophthalmopathy. Sequenced material: peripheral blood. This CDR3 is CSLTTYGYTF. CDR3 bases: TGCAGTTTGACGACCTATGGCTACACCTTC.